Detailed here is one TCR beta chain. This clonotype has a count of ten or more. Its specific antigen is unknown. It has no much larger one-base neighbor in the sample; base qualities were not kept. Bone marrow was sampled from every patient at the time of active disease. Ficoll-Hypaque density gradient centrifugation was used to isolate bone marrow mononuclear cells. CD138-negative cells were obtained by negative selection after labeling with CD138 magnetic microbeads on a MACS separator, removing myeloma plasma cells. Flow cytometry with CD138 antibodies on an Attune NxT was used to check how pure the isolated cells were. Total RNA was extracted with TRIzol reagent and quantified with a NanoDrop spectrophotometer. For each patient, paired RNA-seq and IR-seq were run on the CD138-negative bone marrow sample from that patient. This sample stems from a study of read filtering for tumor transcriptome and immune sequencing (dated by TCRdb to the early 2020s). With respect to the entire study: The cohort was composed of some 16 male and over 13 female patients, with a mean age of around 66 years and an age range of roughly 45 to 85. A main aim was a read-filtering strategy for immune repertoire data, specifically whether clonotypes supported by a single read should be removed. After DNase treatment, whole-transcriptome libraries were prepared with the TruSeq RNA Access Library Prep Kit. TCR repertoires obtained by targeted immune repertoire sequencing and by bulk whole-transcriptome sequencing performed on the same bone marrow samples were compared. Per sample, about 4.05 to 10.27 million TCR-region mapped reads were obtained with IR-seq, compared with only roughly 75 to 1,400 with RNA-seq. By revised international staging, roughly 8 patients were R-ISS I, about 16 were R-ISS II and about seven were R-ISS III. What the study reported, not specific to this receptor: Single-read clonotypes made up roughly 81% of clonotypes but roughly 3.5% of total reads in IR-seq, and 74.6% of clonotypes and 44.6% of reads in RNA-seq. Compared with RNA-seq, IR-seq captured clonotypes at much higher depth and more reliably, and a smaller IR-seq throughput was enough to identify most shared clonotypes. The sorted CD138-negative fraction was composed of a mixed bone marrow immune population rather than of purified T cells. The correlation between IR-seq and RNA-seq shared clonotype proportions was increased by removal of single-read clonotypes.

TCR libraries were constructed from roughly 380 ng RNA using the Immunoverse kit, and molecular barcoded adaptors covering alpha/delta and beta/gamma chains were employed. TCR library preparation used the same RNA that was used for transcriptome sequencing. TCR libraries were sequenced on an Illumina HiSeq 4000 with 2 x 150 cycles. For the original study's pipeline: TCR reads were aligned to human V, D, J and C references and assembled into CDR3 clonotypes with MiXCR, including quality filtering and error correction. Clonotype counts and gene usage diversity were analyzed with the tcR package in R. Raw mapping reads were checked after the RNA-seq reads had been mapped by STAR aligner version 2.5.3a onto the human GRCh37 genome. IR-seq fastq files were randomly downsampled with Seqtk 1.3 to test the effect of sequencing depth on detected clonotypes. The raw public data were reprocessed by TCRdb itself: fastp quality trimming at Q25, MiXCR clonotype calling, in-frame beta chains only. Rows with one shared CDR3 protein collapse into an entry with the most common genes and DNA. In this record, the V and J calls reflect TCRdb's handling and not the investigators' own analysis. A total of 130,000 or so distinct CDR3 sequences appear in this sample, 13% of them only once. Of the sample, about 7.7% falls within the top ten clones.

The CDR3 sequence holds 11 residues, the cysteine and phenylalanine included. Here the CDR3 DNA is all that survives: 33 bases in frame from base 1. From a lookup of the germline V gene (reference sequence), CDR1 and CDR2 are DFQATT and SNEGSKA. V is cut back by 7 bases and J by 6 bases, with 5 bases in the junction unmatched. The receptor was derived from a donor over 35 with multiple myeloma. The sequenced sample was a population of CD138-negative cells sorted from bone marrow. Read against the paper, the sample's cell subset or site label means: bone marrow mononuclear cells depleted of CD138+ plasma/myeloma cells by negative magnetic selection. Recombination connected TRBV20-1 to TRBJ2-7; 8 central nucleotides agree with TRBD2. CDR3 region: CSGLAGIEQYF. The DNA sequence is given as TGCAGTGGGCTAGCGGGTATCGAGCAGTACTTC.